The 16 T cell receptor beta chains in this list originate from one sample, sequenced in a study of PD-1 blockade in classical Hodgkin lymphoma. Each patient relapsed following autologous stem cell transplantation, and prior brentuximab vedotin exposure differed. Method: immunoSEQ multiplex PCR; TCRdb's copy keeps in-frame clones and lacks some. The sample lists tens of thousands of clones; roughly 70% were seen once. The sequenced sample was peripheral blood mononuclear cells (PBMCs), obtained before the second cycle of nivolumab. These receptors originate from a human donor with classical Hodgkin lymphoma.

This chain connects TRBV19 to TRBJ1-1; weak D call: TRBD1 (6 bases). CDR3 length equals 14 residues. Germline V gene data show CDR1 as LNHDA and CDR2 as SQIVND (reference sequence). Trimming removed 9 bases at V and 3 bases at J, with 17 bases between. CDR3 DNA: TGTGCCAGCTTAAGGATTCCAGGGGACACTGAAGCTTTCTTT. This encodes CASLRIPGDTEAFF.

This chain connects TRBV6-6 to TRBJ2-1; 7 bases are a match to TRBD2. From germline, CDR1 is MNHNY and CDR2 SVGAGI (reference sequence). The CDR3 is 15 residues long. J was trimmed by 7 bases and V by 3 bases; bases with no gene match: 9. The CDR3 region is CASSYPGEGVNEQFF. In DNA, the CDR3 is TGTGCCAGCAGTTATCCCGGGGAGGGTGTAAATGAGCAGTTCTTC.

The rearrangement uses TRBV10-3 and TRBJ1-6; 8 bases map to TRBD1. CDR1 ENHRY and CDR2 SYGVKD come from the germline V gene. This CDR3 contains 18 residues. The J segment lost 1 base and the V segment lost 1 base, leaving 6 bases of the junction unmatched. The CDR3 loop is CAISEFQGARSYNSPLHF. In DNA form, the CDR3 reads TGTGCCATCAGTGAGTTCCAGGGGGCTCGGTCCTATAATTCACCCCTCCACTTT.

The table lists this clone with a few counts. This chain links TRBV6-5 with TRBJ1-1, with D unclear. Germline-derived CDR1 and CDR2 are MNHEY and SVGAGI. This CDR3 spans 14 amino acids. V lost 0 bases and J lost 1, with 6 bases in between. CDR3 amino acids: CASSYSPGNTEAFF. The CDR3 DNA reads as TGTGCCAGCAGTTACTCGCCAGGGAACACTGAAGCTTTCTTT.

This chain joins TRBV19 and TRBJ2-6; TRBD1 is a possible D gene (5 bases). Germline CDR1 LNHDA, CDR2 SQIVND (reference sequence). V lost 6 bases and J lost 2, with 17 bases in between. CDR3 size: 17 residues. CDR3 region: CASSMAGWATGANVLTF. The CDR3 coding sequence is TGTGCCAGTAGCATGGCAGGGTGGGCGACTGGGGCCAACGTCCTGACTTTC.

Here the CDR3 reads CASSLRQASNYGYTF. CDR3 coding DNA: TGTGCCAGCAGCTTGCGGCAAGCCTCTAACTATGGCTACACCTTC. The chain employs TRBV5-4 and TRBJ1-2, with D hard to call. The CDR3 runs 15 residues. Germline V gene data show CDR1 as SGHNT and CDR2 as YYREEE (reference sequence). The V and J ends lost 1 base and 0 bases respectively, with 10 bases between them.

The chain employs TRBV5-1 and TRBJ1-2, with D unresolved. This CDR3 spans 12 amino acids. V lost 2 bases and J lost 8, with 10 bases in between. Germline CDR1 reads SGHRS; CDR2 reads YFSETQ. CDR3 region: CASSFNGQGYTF. The DNA of the CDR3 is TGCGCCAGCAGCTTTAACGGGCAGGGCTACACCTTC.

This clone was counted only a few times. Here the CDR3 DNA reads TGTGCCAGCAGTGAAAGGGGGACAGGGCGGGATACGCAGTATTTT. Residues: CASSERGTGRDTQYF. The chain employs TRBV6-1 and TRBJ2-3; 9 positions agree with TRBD1. There are 15 residues in the CDR3. V was pared by 2 bases and J by 6 bases, with 6 bases of the junction left unmatched. Germline CDR1 and CDR2: MNHNS and SASEGT.

The chain links TRBV2 to TRBJ1-1, with D perhaps TRBD1 (6 bases). The germline CDR1 and CDR2 sequences are SNHLY and FYNNEI. Deletions cut 7 bases from V and 5 bases from J, with 11 bases between. The CDR3 contains 12 residues. The CDR3, as DNA: TGTGCCAGCATGGGGGCTTGGACTGAAGCTTTCTTT. Translation gives CASMGAWTEAFF. The full variable domain, with the rest looked up from reference TRBV2 and TRBJ1-1, is EPEVTQTPSHQVTQMGQEVILRCVPISNHLYFYWYRQILGQKVEFLVSFYNNEISEKSEIFDDQFSVERPDGSNFTLKIRSTKLEDSAMYFCASMGAWTEAFFGQGTRLTVV.

The chain has TRBV7-9 and TRBJ2-1; no firm D call. The CDR3 has 12 residues. The V end lost 8 bases, the J end lost 6 bases, and 11 bases lay between the germline ends. CDR1 is SEHNR, CDR2 FQNEAQ, per germline (reference sequence). The CDR3 sequence: CASGEWGNEQFF. CDR3 DNA sequence: TGTGCCAGCGGCGAATGGGGCAATGAGCAGTTCTTC.

As for this clone: A read error may account for a junction end that differs from germline. The CDR3 region is CASSRTGQGETQYF. CDR3 coding DNA: TGTGCTAGCAGCCGGACAGGGCAGGGAGAGACCCAGTACTTC. The chain uses TRBV7-7 and TRBJ2-5; 8 bases align to TRBD1. CDR3 length: 14 residues. Germline CDR1 and CDR2: SSHAT and FNYEAQ (reference sequence). The complete variable domain, with remaining parts taken from reference TRBV7-7 and TRBJ2-5, reads GAGVSQSPRYKVTKRGQDVTLRCDPISSHATLYWYQQALGQGPEFLTYFNYEAQPDKSGLPSDRFSAERPEGSISTLTIQRTEQRDSAMYRCASSRTGQGETQYFGPGTRLLVL.

The CDR3 DNA follows: TGTGCCAGCGGGAAAACCAATGAGCAGTTCTTC. This sequence encodes CASGKTNEQFF. V is TRBV27 and J is TRBJ2-1; D is unresolved. Trimming took off 8 bases at V and 6 bases at J, with 8 bases between the two ends. Germline V lookup: CDR1 MNHEY, CDR2 SMNVEV (reference sequence). The CDR3 is 11 residues long.

This clone appeared a few times. The V and J genes are TRBV27 and TRBJ2-1, with D tentatively TRBD2 (6 bases). This CDR3 contains 16 residues. Trimming removed 2 bases at V and 0 bases at J, with 11 bases between. Germline CDR1 is MNHEY and CDR2 is SMNVEV (reference sequence). The CDR3 sequence is CASSLGSGLSYNEQFF. DNA of the CDR3: TGTGCCAGCAGTTTAGGTAGCGGCCTCTCCTACAATGAGCAGTTCTTC.

This chain uses TRBV6-5 with TRBJ1-2; 8 positions match TRBD1. J gave up 4 bases and V 6 bases, and 10 bases lay outside the gene matches. This CDR3 is 15 amino acids long. Germline V gene lookup returns CDR1 MNHEY and CDR2 SVGAGI. As DNA, the CDR3 is TGTGCCAGCAGACCCGACAGGGGTGTTTTCTATGGCTACACCTTC. This encodes CASRPDRGVFYGYTF.

Written as DNA, the CDR3 is TGTGCCAGCTCACCGGACTGGAACAGGGACAATGAGCAGTTCTTC. Protein product: CASSPDWNRDNEQFF. The chain employs TRBV18 and TRBJ2-1; D is perhaps TRBD1 (6 bases). Trimming removed 3 bases from V and 5 bases from J, with 14 bases in between. CDR3 length: 15 residues. Germline V gene sequence: CDR1 KGHSH, CDR2 LQKENI.

The chain joins TRBV2 to TRBJ2-1; the match to TRBD2 covers 8 bases. This CDR3 region has 16 residues. V was clipped by 6 bases and J by 7 bases; unmatched bases: 14. Germline V gene lookup returns CDR1 SNHLY and CDR2 FYNNEI. Here the CDR3 reads CASRAFGGDLKNEQFF. The CDR3 bases are TGTGCCAGCAGGGCCTTCGGGGGGGACTTGAAGAATGAGCAGTTCTTC.